This T cell receptor (beta chain) was profiled in a study of T cell responses to AZD1222 COVID-19 vaccine. General observations from the study: A mostly white British donor set with more females was recruited, and clonal diversity was possibly underestimated.

Data came from immunoSEQ multiplex PCR; TCRdb stores just in-frame clones and leaves some out. The data contain about 100,000 clones, 80% to 90% of them singletons. This clone was counted only a few times. Its antigen remains unknown. The CDR3 sequence is 16 residues long. V was pared by 1 base and J by 4 bases, with 15 bases between. Germline values: CDR1 LGHDT, CDR2 YNNKEL (reference sequence). The sample in question was peripheral blood, obtained 28 days after the second AZD1222 dose. The TCR sequence derives from an adult who received the AZD1222 COVID-19 vaccine. V usage is TRBV3-1 (or the pseudogene TRBV3-2) and J usage is TRBJ2-3; tentatively, D is TRBD2 (6 bases). CDR3 sequence reads: CASSQGAGLPADTQYF. CDR3 sequence (DNA): TGTGCCAGCAGCCAAGGGGCGGGGCTGCCCGCAGATACGCAGTATTTT.